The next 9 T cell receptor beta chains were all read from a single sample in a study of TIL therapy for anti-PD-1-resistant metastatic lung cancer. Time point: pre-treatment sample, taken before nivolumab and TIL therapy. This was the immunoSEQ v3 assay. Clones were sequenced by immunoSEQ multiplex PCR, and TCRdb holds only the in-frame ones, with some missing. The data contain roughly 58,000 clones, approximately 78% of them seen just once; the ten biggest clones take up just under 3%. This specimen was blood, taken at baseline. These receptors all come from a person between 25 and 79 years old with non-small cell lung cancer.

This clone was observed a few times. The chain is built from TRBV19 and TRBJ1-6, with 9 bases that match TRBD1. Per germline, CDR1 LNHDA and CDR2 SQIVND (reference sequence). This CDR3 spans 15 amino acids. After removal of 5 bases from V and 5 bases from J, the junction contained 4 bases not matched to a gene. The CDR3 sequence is CASSPRDRDNSPLHF. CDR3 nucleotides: TGTGCCAGTAGTCCGAGGGACAGGGATAATTCACCCCTCCACTTT.

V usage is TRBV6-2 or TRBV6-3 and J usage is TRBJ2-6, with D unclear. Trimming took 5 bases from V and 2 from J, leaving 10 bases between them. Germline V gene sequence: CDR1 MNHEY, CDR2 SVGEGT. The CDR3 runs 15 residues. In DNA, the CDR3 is TGTGCCAGCAGTGACCGGTATACTGGGGCCAACGTCCTGACTTTC. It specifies CASSDRYTGANVLTF.

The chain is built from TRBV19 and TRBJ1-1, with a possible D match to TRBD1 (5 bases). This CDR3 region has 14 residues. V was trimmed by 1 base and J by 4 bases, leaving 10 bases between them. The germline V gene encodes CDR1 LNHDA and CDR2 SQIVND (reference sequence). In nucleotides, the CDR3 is TGTGCCAGTAGTATAGGGCAGGGTGGCACTGAAGCTTTCTTT. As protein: CASSIGQGGTEAFF.

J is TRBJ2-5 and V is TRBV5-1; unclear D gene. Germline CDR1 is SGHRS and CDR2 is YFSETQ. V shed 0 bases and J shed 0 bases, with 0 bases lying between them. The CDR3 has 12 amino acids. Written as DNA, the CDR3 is TGCGCCAGCAGCTTGGACCAAGAGACCCAGTACTTC. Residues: CASSLDQETQYF.

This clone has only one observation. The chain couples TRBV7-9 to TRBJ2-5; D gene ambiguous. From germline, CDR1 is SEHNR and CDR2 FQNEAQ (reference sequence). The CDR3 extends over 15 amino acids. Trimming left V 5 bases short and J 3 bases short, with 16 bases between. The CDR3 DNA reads TGTGCCAGCAGCCCAATCCTCGCGCAGAAAGAGACCCAGTACTTC. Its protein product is CASSPILAQKETQYF.

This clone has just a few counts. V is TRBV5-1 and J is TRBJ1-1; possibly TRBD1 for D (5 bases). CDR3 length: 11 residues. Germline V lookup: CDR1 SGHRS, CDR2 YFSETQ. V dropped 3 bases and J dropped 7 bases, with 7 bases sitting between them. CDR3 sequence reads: CASSSGLEAFF. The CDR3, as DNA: TGCGCCAGCAGCTCGGGACTTGAAGCTTTCTTT.

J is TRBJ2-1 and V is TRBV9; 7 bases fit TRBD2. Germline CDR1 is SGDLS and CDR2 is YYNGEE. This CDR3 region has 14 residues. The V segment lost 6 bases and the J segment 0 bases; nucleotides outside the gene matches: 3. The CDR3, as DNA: TGTGCCAGCAAGCGGGACCTCTCCTACAATGAGCAGTTCTTC. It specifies CASKRDLSYNEQFF.

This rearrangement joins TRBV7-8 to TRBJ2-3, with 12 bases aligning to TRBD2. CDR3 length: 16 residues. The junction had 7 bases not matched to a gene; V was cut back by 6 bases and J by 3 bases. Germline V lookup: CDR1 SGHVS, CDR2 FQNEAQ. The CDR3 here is CASRQASGRGTDTQYF. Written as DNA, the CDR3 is TGTGCCAGCAGGCAGGCTAGCGGGAGGGGGACAGATACGCAGTATTTT.

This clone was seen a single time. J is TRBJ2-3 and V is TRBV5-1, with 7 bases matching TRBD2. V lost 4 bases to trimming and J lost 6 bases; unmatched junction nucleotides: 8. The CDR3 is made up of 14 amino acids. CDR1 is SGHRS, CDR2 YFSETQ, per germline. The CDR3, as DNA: TGCGCCAGCAGCCGGGAGGCCCCCTGGGATACGCAGTATTTT. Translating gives CASSREAPWDTQYF.